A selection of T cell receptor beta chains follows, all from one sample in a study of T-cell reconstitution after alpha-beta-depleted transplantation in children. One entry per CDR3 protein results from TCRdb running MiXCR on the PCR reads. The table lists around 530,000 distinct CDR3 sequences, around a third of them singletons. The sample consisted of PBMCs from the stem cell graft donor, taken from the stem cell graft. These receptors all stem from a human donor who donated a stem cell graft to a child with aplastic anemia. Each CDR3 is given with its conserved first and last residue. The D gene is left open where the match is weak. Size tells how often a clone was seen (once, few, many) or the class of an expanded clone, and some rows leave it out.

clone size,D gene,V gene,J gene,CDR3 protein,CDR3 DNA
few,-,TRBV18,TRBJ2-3,CASSPGSGSSTDTQYF,TGTGCCAGCTCACCAGGCAGCGGCTCTAGCACAGATACGCAGTATTTT
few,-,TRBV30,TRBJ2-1,CAWAAGQLYNEQFF,TGTGCCTGGGCTGCGGGACAGCTCTACAATGAGCAGTTCTTC
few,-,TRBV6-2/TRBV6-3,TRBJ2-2,CASSYTGKNTGELFF,TGTGCCAGCAGTTACACAGGGAAAAACACCGGGGAGCTGTTTTTT
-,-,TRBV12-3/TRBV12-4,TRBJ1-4,CASSRQNEKLFF,TGTGCCAGCAGCCGACAGAATGAAAAACTGTTTTTT
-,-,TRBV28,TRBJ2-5,CASSFPGRGIREVGETQYF,TGTGCCAGCAGTTTCCCCGGAAGGGGGATCCGGGAGGTTGGAGAGACCCAGTACTTC
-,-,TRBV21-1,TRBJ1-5,CASSKRGYCSNQPQHF,TGTGCCAGCAGCAAAAGGGGTTATTGTAGCAATCAGCCCCAGCATTTT
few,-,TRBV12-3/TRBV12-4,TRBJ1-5,CASSVWSAGEEPQHF,TGTGCCAGCTCAGTTTGGTCCGCGGGTGAAGAACCCCAGCATTTT
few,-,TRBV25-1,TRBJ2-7,CASSVGTHNEQYF,TGTGCCAGCAGTGTTGGGACCCACAACGAGCAGTACTTC
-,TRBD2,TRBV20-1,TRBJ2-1,CSWTSGKTYNEQFF,TGCAGTTGGACTAGCGGGAAGACCTACAATGAGCAGTTCTTC
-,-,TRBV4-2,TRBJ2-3,CASSQDWQGLSSTDTQYF,TGTGCCAGCAGCCAAGATTGGCAGGGGCTATCTAGCACAGATACGCAGTATTTT
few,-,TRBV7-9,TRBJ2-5,CASSLVGGSYGETQYF,TGTGCCAGCAGCTTAGTGGGAGGTAGCTACGGCGAGACCCAGTACTTC
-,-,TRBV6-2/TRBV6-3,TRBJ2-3,CASRASGSTDTQYF,TGTGCCAGCCGGGCGAGTGGGAGCACAGATACGCAGTATTTT
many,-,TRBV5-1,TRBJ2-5,CASSLSGETQYF,TGTGCCAGCAGCTTGAGCGGGGAGACCCAGTACTTC
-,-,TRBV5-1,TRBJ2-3,CASSLSGLTDTQYF,TGCGCCAGCAGCTTAAGCGGACTCACAGATACGCAGTATTTT
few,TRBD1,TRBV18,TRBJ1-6,CASSPSTGAGGGSLHF,TGTGCCAGCTCACCATCGACAGGGGCCGGGGGAGGGTCCCTCCACTTT
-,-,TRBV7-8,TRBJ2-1,CASSSPQLLPGERNEQFF,TGTGCCAGCAGCTCGCCCCAATTACTCCCTGGGGAAAGGAATGAGCAGTTCTTC
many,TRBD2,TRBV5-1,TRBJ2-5,CASSLDGTSTETQYF,TGCGCCAGCAGCTTGGACGGGACTAGCACCGAGACCCAGTACTTC
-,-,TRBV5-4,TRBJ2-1,CASSSSRDSDNEQFF,TGTGCCAGCAGCTCATCTCGGGACTCCGACAATGAGCAGTTCTTC
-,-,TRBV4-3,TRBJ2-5,CASSQDRGHKETQYF,TGCGCCAGCAGCCAAGATCGGGGGCACAAAGAGACCCAGTACTTC
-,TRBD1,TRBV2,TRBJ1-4,CASSPTKEGAVNEKLFF,TGTGCCAGCAGCCCGACTAAGGAGGGGGCCGTCAATGAAAAACTGTTTTTT
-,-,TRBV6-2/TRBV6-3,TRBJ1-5,CASIGGTYSNQPQHF,TGTGCCAGCATCGGAGGGACGTATAGCAATCAGCCCCAGCATTTT
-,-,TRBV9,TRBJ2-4,CASSGPLLLGPGGGIQYF,TGTGCCAGCAGCGGGCCCCTCCTGTTAGGACCCGGAGGCGGCATTCAGTACTTC
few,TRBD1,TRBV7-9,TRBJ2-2,CASSSEDRANTGELFF,TGTGCCAGCAGCTCTGAGGACAGGGCGAACACCGGGGAGCTGTTTTTT
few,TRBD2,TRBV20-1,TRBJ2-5,CSAPLAGDQETQYF,TGCAGTGCACCTCTAGCGGGAGACCAAGAGACCCAGTACTTC
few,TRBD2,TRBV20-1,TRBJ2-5,CRVAGGSAETQYF,TGCAGGGTAGCGGGAGGTAGTGCAGAGACCCAGTACTTC
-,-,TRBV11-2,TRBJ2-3,CASLRTGPHTDTQYF,TGTGCCAGCTTGAGAACGGGACCTCACACAGATACGCAGTATTTT
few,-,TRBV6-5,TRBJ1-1,CASSYRQLNTEAFF,TGTGCCAGCAGTTACAGACAGTTGAACACTGAAGCTTTCTTT
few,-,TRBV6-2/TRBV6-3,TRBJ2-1,CASSLNSNSEQFF,TGTGCCAGCAGCCTCAACAGCAACAGTGAGCAGTTCTTC
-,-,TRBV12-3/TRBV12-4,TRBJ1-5,CASSLGQALGGNQPQHF,TGTGCCAGCAGCCTTGGGCAGGCTCTCGGTGGAAATCAGCCCCAGCATTTT
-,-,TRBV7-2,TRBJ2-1,CASSQQNRDEQFF,TGTGCCAGCAGCCAGCAAAACAGGGACGAGCAGTTCTTC
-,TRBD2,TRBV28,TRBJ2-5,CASSFPVGLAGSETQYF,TGTGCCAGCAGTTTCCCAGTGGGACTAGCGGGAAGCGAGACCCAGTACTTC
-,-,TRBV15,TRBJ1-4,CATSPGWGSLFF,TGTGCCACCAGCCCAGGATGGGGGAGTCTGTTTTTT
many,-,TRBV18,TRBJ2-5,CASSPVQGQGGETQYF,TGTGCCAGCTCACCAGTTCAAGGGCAGGGAGGAGAGACCCAGTACTTC
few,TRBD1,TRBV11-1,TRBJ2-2,CASSYRGTNTGELFF,TGTGCCAGCAGCTACAGGGGGACGAACACCGGGGAGCTGTTTTTT
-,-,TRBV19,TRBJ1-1,CASTKRGALGNTEAFF,TGTGCCAGTACCAAAAGGGGGGCTCTGGGGAACACTGAAGCTTTCTTT
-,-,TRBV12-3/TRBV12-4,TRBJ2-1,CASSLPGTHVRFF,TGTGCCAGCAGTCTGCCCGGGACACACGTGCGGTTCTTC
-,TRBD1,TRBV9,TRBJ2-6,CASSLGQGSSGANVLTF,TGTGCCAGCAGCCTCGGACAGGGGAGCTCTGGGGCCAACGTCCTGACTTTC
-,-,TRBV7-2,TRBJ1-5,CASSLGSKTNQPQHF,TGTGCCAGCAGCTTAGGAAGCAAGACGAATCAGCCCCAGCATTTT